This T cell receptor beta chain was found in a study of post-analysis software for immune sequencing data (dated by TCRdb to between 2014 and 2017). Notes on the research overall: The recorded disease courses included relapsing-remitting, secondary progressive and progressive-relapsing multiple sclerosis, and some patients had no subtype annotation. The multiple sclerosis patient repertoires were compared with 11 previously published healthy control repertoires from donors aged about 6 to 25 years. A subset of samples was prepared in parallel using single-end sample barcoding, then pooled and co-amplified after Illumina adapter ligation. Study-wide findings and limitations: The multiple sclerosis patient group was slightly younger than the control group. Patients showed significantly higher frequencies than controls for roughly five TRBV segments, among them TRBV5-6, TRBV5-1 and TRBV20-1. When samples were clustered directly using the F measure, samples prepared in the same batch co-clustered strongly, which prompted a batch-effect correction. Normalized Chao1 diversity was significantly lower in multiple sclerosis patients than controls, suggesting substantial peripheral T-cell clonal expansion.

Worth noting for this clonotype: No antigen is known for it. Base qualities are not at hand, and no much larger clone is one base apart.

The time point label, as the study defines it: second blood draw from one MS patient after hematopoietic stem cell transplantation. To demonstrate the VDJtools post-analysis software, TCR beta repertoires were profiled from the peripheral blood of 13 young patients with multiple sclerosis. Multiple sclerosis patients were children and adolescents aged about 6 to 16 years. Deletion took 6 bases off V and 0 bases off J, with a span of 10 bases between the germline ends. Based on the germline V gene, the CDR1 and CDR2 sequences are ENHRY and SYGVKD. The CDR3 runs 14 residues from the cysteine to the phenylalanine. The entry retains the CDR3 DNA only, 42 bases that are in frame from base 1. Preparation of the library involved PCR. TCRdb lists the instrument as Illumina HiSeq 2500. Unique molecular identifiers were incorporated into TCR beta cDNA libraries to reduce PCR and sequencing biases. Per 1 to 10 million input T cells, 500,000 or so cDNA molecules were obtained, such that each molecule approximated one T cell. The same protocol used for the earlier healthy control dataset was applied to prepare and sequence the patient libraries. Samples belonging to the same batch were prepared together, multiplexed and sequenced on a shared HiSeq lane. The paper's data handling went like this. MIGEC handled the raw barcoded reads, throwing out single-read molecular identifier groups before consensus assembly and CDR3 extraction. Clonotype tables were post-analysed with VDJtools, normalizing diversity by down-sampling all datasets to the smallest sample size. To correct batch-related cross-sample contamination, repertoire overlap clustering matched CDR3 amino acid sequences but not nucleotide sequences. In-frame beta chains were kept once TCRdb had trimmed the public reads at Q25 with fastp and called clones with MiXCR. Entries are consolidated by CDR3 protein sequence, retaining the most common genes and DNA. In this record, the V and J calls reflect TCRdb's handling and not the investigators' own analysis. The sample table contains around 150,000 distinct CDR3 sequences; only one count was recorded for roughly 40% of them. Roughly 28% of the sample rests with the top ten.

The receptor was derived from a girl between 10 and 17 years old with multiple sclerosis. Donor details come from another sample of the same person, matched by shared clones. The V and J genes are TRBV10-3 and TRBJ2-3; the best D guess is TRBD1, with 5 bases matching. The material was blood, obtained after autologous hematopoietic stem cell transplantation. The sequenced DNA: TGTGCCATCAGGACAGCCGCTAGCACAGATACGCAGTATTTT. Its amino acids are CAIRTAASTDTQYF.